What follows is one T cell receptor (beta chain) and its context. Its cognate antigen is unknown. This record belongs to a study of cytomegalovirus exposure and HLA in healthy donors. The CDR3 contains 17 residues. CDR1 is SGHTA and CDR2 is FQGNSA in the germline V gene. The J segment lost 1 base and the V segment lost 0 bases, leaving 6 bases of the junction unmatched. Study results and caveats: The study flagged 150 to 200 TCR beta chains as cytomegalovirus-associated.

Libraries were prepared by immunoSEQ multiplex PCR; TCRdb keeps only in-frame clonotypes and omits some of them. Of some 69,000 clones in the sample, roughly 94% were seen once. Sequenced sample: PBMCs. V gene TRBV7-2 combines with J gene TRBJ1-3, with 7 bases that match TRBD1. The receptor was isolated from a man younger than 35 in good health and CMV-seropositive. The CDR3, as DNA: TGTGCCAGCAGCTTAGCGCCCCCAGGGGGATCTGGAAACACCATATATTTT. Its protein is CASSLAPPGGSGNTIYF.